The entry below gives a single T cell receptor (beta chain) sequence along with its context. Antigen: not known. Using its own MiXCR run on the reads, TCRdb lists one record per CDR3 protein. The sample contains some 180,000 distinct CDR3 sequences, 15% to 20% of which appear only once. Germline V gene sequence: CDR1 DFQATT, CDR2 SNEGSKA (reference sequence). The CDR3 loop spans 16 amino acids. Trimming pared 1 base from V and 11 bases from J, leaving 21 bases between. The data derive from a study of T cell repertoires in cytomegalovirus infection. Study context: The public TCR beta signatures pointed to both CMV infection and matching HLA type. Broader study findings: Based on cumulative public TCR beta family frequency, carriers of CMV plus the relevant HLA were identified. CMV-specific TCR beta clonotypes restricted by HLA-C dominated the ex vivo response.

The source is a human donor in good health (CMV status not recorded). Some clones in this sample may be carry-over from other donors' samples. The chain combines TRBV20-1 with TRBJ1-6; no reliable D call. Source material: CD8+ T cells from PBMCs. Written as DNA, the CDR3 is TGCAGTGCTAGAGTTGCCTCCTCGCTCCCGAGGGCACCCCTCCACTTT. The encoded protein is CSARVASSLPRAPLHF.